This T cell receptor beta chain was found in a study of T cell responses to AZD1222 COVID-19 vaccine. TCRdb keeps only in-frame clones here, not all; method: immunoSEQ multiplex PCR. The repertoire holds tens of thousands of clones, with roughly 92% as singletons. Per germline, CDR1 MNHEY and CDR2 SVGAGI. The germline V and J ends were trimmed by 6 bases and 4 bases, with 10 bases remaining between them. The CDR3 has 13 residues. The TCR sequence derives from an adult who received the AZD1222 COVID-19 vaccine. The chain combines TRBV6-5 with TRBJ1-5; weak D call: TRBD1 (6 bases). Material: peripheral blood, obtained 28 days after the second AZD1222 dose. Here the CDR3 reads CASRPTGNQPQHF. The CDR3 region has the DNA TGTGCCAGCAGACCCACAGGGAATCAGCCCCAGCATTTT.